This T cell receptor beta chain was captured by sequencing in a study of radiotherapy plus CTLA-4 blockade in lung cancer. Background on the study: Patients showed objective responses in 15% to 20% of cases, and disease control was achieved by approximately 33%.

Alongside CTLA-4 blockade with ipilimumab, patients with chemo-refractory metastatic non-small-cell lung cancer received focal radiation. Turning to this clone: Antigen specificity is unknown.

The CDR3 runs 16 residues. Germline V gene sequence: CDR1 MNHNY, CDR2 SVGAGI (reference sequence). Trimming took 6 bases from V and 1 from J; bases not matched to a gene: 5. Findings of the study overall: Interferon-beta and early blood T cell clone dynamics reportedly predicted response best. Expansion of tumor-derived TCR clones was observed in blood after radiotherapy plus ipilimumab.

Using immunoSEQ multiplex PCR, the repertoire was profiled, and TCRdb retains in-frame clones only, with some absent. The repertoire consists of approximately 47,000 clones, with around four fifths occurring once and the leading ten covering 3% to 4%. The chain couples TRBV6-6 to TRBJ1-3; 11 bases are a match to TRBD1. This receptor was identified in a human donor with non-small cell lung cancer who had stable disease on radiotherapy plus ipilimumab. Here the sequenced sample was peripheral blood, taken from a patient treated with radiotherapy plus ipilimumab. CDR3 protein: CASRGQGAISGNTIYF. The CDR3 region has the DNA TGTGCCAGCAGAGGACAGGGGGCGATATCTGGAAACACCATATATTTT.